These 12 T cell receptor beta chains were all obtained from the same sample, sequenced in a study of blood T cells in healthy people across ages. A second PCR, run for roughly 7 to 11 cycles, used a sample-barcoded 5' primer plus a J-beta primer mix. TCRdb recomputed calls from the 5' RACE reads with MiXCR, one row per CDR3 protein. The sample yields about 830,000 distinct CDR3 sequences, around 62% seen once. The sequencing input was blood. All receptors come from a man aged 25 to 40 in good health.

V is TRBV6-6 and J is TRBJ2-5, with no clear D. The end of the DNA fits TRBJ2-7 better, so the J call may be wrong. The CDR3 covers 13 residues. Germline CDR1 reads MNHNY; CDR2 reads SVGAGI (reference sequence). The DNA for the CDR3 is TGTGCCAGCAAAGTCCAAGTCAGCCACGAGCAGTACTTC. This gives the protein CASKVQVSHEQYF.

The chain links TRBV28 to TRBJ1-2, with 11 bases lining up with TRBD1. Unmatched junction bases numbered 15, after V lost 5 bases and J lost 4 bases. Germline-derived CDR1 and CDR2 are MDHEN and SYDVKM. The CDR3 has 18 amino acids. CDR3 DNA sequence: TGTGCCAGCAGTCCCCCCTCCGGGACAGGGGGATTCTTCTATGGCTACACCTTC. Translating it yields CASSPPSGTGGFFYGYTF.

The chain links TRBV3-1 to TRBJ2-7; TRBD2 matches at 10 bases. With 4 bases clipped from V and 3 bases from J, the junction kept 6 bases outside the gene matches. The CDR3 is made up of 15 amino acids. CDR1 is LGHDT, CDR2 YNNKEL, per germline (reference sequence). CDR3 protein: CASSRSGGLLYEQYF. CDR3 in DNA: TGTGCCAGCAGCCGTAGCGGGGGGCTACTCTACGAGCAGTACTTC.

This clonotype was seen once. The chain joins TRBV6-5 to TRBJ1-2; D ambiguous. Germline loops: CDR1 MNHEY, CDR2 SVGAGI. Trimming left V 4 bases short and J 3 bases short, with 9 bases between. There are 13 residues in the CDR3. CDR3 region: CASSFQEYYGYTF. Here the CDR3 DNA reads TGTGCCAGCAGTTTCCAGGAATACTATGGCTACACCTTC.

The chain is built from TRBV10-3 and TRBJ1-5; D unresolved. From germline, CDR1 is ENHRY and CDR2 SYGVKD. The CDR3 spans 12 residues. V was clipped by 10 bases and J by 3 bases, with 10 bases between them. CDR3 in DNA: TGTGCCACCGGTACGAACAATCAGCCCCAGCATTTT. It codes for CATGTNNQPQHF.

The V call is TRBV28, the J call TRBJ2-5; D possibly corresponds to TRBD1 (5 bases). The CDR3 is 12 amino acids. Germline V gives CDR1 MDHEN, CDR2 SYDVKM. V shed 1 base and J shed 7 bases, with 7 bases lying between them. The CDR3 spells CASSLSRATQYF. In DNA, the CDR3 is TGTGCCAGCAGTTTATCCAGGGCGACCCAGTACTTC.

This chain joins TRBV27 and TRBJ2-7; D is undetermined. Germline-derived CDR1 and CDR2 are MNHEY and SMNVEV (reference sequence). V lost 6 bases, J lost 0 bases, and 12 bases lay in between. This CDR3 has 14 residues. CDR3 loop: CASSRAFSSYEQYF. The CDR3 DNA reads as TGTGCCAGCAGCCGGGCCTTTAGCTCCTACGAGCAGTACTTC.

This chain connects TRBV12-3 or TRBV12-4 to TRBJ2-3; 9 nucleotides line up with TRBD1. V lost 3 bases to trimming and J lost 4 bases; unmatched junction nucleotides: 5. This CDR3 has 15 residues. In DNA form, the CDR3 reads TGTGCCAGCAGTTTCCCGGGACAGGGATCAGATACGCAGTATTTT. This codes for CASSFPGQGSDTQYF.

This clonotype was recorded only once. V is TRBV7-2 and J is TRBJ1-1, with 8 bases identical to TRBD1. V lost 5 bases and J lost 4; bases outside the gene matches: 9. The CDR3 runs 15 residues. Per germline, CDR1 SGHTA and CDR2 FQGNSA. CDR3 loop: CASSRNRGRGTEAFF. The CDR3 DNA is TGTGCCAGCAGCAGAAACAGGGGGAGGGGCACTGAAGCTTTCTTT.

The chain has TRBV6-2 or TRBV6-3 and TRBJ2-6, with TRBD1 as a possible D gene (6 bases). Looked up from germline, CDR1 is MNHEY and CDR2 is SVGEGT. The CDR3 covers 17 residues. The V end was cut by 5 bases, the J end by 3 bases, with 17 bases between. Written as DNA, the CDR3 is TGTGCCAGCAGTCCCACCCCGGACAGACTTGGGGCCAACGTCCTGACTTTC. Protein: CASSPTPDRLGANVLTF.

This clonotype was recorded only once. This rearrangement joins TRBV4-3 to TRBJ2-1; 10 bases match TRBD2. The CDR3 runs 16 residues. V was clipped by 6 bases and J by 3 bases; unmatched bases: 8. In germline, CDR1 is LGHNA, CDR2 YSLEER. CDR3 nucleotides: TGCGCCAGCAGACGTACTACTAGCGGGGACTACAATGAGCAGTTCTTC. It is translated as CASRRTTSGDYNEQFF.

The rearrangement links TRBV29-1 to TRBJ2-3; TRBD2 is a possible D gene (6 bases). The germline V gene has CDR1 SQVTM and CDR2 ANQGSEA. Trimming stripped 7 bases from V and 4 bases from J, with 9 bases between. CDR3 length: 11 residues. For the CDR3, the DNA is TGCAGCGGTGGGGAGGCAGATACGCAGTATTTT. It is translated as CSGGEADTQYF.